The next 28 T cell receptor beta chains were all read from a single sample in a study of OX40 agonist ivuxolimab in advanced cancers. Assay: immunoSEQ multiplex PCR; the TCRdb copy retains only in-frame clones and omits some. The sample has tens of thousands of clones; roughly 86% are singletons. The source was CD4+ or CD8+ T cells sorted from blood, collected in a trial of the OX40 agonist ivuxolimab. These receptors all come from an adult with an advanced solid tumor such as melanoma, head and neck, liver or kidney cancer.

This CDR3 is CASSRTSGGGGISNEQFF. CDR3 DNA: TGTGCCAGCAGCCGGACTAGCGGGGGTGGGGGTATTTCCAATGAGCAGTTCTTC. V is TRBV7-2 and J is TRBJ2-1, with 13 bases lining up with TRBD2. Germline V CDR1 and CDR2: SGHTA, FQGNSA. The CDR3 is made up of 18 amino acids. The trim removed 5 bases at V and 6 bases at J, leaving 13 bases unmatched. Drawing the rest from reference TRBV7-2 and TRBJ2-1, the complete variable domain is GAGVSQSPSNKVTEKGKDVELRCDPISGHTALYWYRQSLGQGLEFLIYFQGNSAPDKSGLPSDRFSAERTGGSVSTLTIQRTQQEDSAVYLCASSRTSGGGGISNEQFFGPGTRLTVL.

V and J are TRBV5-1 and TRBJ2-1; 7 positions match TRBD2. The V gene's germline CDR1 is SGHRS and CDR2 YFSETQ. V lost 0 bases and J lost 8; bases outside the gene matches: 14. This CDR3 spans 17 amino acids. In DNA, the CDR3 is TGCGCCAGCAGCTTGGCCATAAGGCTAGCGGTCAGCGATGAGCAGTTCTTC. It is translated as CASSLAIRLAVSDEQFF.

This chain uses TRBV7-2 with TRBJ2-3; D call uncertain. Germline CDR1 SGHTA, CDR2 FQGNSA. Trimming stripped 5 bases from V and 2 bases from J, with 14 bases between. This CDR3 region has 15 residues. CDR3 protein: CASSTTLTHTDTQYF. In DNA form, the CDR3 reads TGTGCCAGCAGCACTACCCTAACCCACACAGATACGCAGTATTTT. The variable domain in full, completed from reference TRBV7-2 and TRBJ2-3, reads GAGVSQSPSNKVTEKGKDVELRCDPISGHTALYWYRQSLGQGLEFLIYFQGNSAPDKSGLPSDRFSAERTGGSVSTLTIQRTQQEDSAVYLCASSTTLTHTDTQYFGPGTRLTVL.

The J gene is TRBJ1-1, the V gene TRBV18; D unresolved. Trimming pared 2 bases from V and 2 bases from J, leaving 15 bases between. This CDR3 has 16 amino acids. Germline values: CDR1 KGHSH, CDR2 LQKENI. This chain's CDR3 is CASSPDGWLRNTEAFF. The CDR3 coding sequence is TGTGCCAGCTCACCAGACGGGTGGCTGAGAAACACTGAAGCTTTCTTT.

This sequence joins TRBV14 and TRBJ1-5, with D unclear. The germline CDR1 and CDR2 sequences are SGHDN and FVKESK. The CDR3 runs to 10 residues. Trimming removed 3 bases from V and 6 bases from J, with 0 bases in between. The CDR3 nucleotides read TGTGCCAGCAGCCATCAGCCCCAGCATTTT. Residues: CASSHQPQHF.

The rearrangement joins TRBV7-2 to TRBJ2-7; 9 bases line up with TRBD2. CDR3 length: 15 residues. Germline V CDR1 and CDR2: SGHTA, FQGNSA. V lost 6 bases to trimming and J lost 3 bases; unmatched junction nucleotides: 9. This chain's CDR3 is CASRPSGTVGYEQYF. The CDR3 DNA sequence: TGTGCCAGCAGACCTAGCGGGACGGTTGGCTACGAGCAGTACTTC.

This clone showed up just once. The chain links TRBV7-8 to TRBJ2-3; 10 bases align to TRBD2. Germline CDR1 and CDR2: SGHVS and FQNEAQ. The CDR3 runs 17 residues. V dropped 2 bases and J dropped 4; count of bases not matched to a gene: 9. The DNA for the CDR3 is TGTGCCAGCAGCTTACTAGCGGGAGTCCTTGTTCCAGATACGCAGTATTTT. Translated: CASSLLAGVLVPDTQYF.

The J gene is TRBJ2-7, the V gene TRBV7-2; no definite D call. V gave up 5 bases and J gave up 4 bases, with 6 bases separating them. The CDR3 extends over 11 amino acids. The germline V gene encodes CDR1 SGHTA and CDR2 FQGNSA. The CDR3: CASSDRYEQYF. CDR3 sequence (DNA): TGTGCCAGCAGCGATAGGTACGAGCAGTACTTC.

This chain links TRBV6-1 with TRBJ2-7; 9 bases map to TRBD1. The CDR3 is 13 residues long. Germline V CDR1 and CDR2: MNHNS, SASEGT. V was pared by 5 bases and J by 6 bases, with 5 bases of the junction left unmatched. The CDR3 loop reads CASSWDRVAEQYF. The CDR3 bases are TGTGCCAGCAGTTGGGACAGGGTCGCCGAGCAGTACTTC.

A word on this clone: Mismatch with germline at one junction end may stem from a read error. The V call is TRBV5-6, the J call TRBJ2-2, with 7 nucleotides matching TRBD1. CDR1 is SGHDT and CDR2 is YYEEEE in the germline V gene. This CDR3 is built from 15 residues. The chain's CDR3 is CASSLDRKNTGELFF. The CDR3 nucleotides are TGTGCCAGCAGTTTGGACAGGAAGAACACCGGGGAGCTGTTTTTT.

With respect to this clone: An end of the junction differs from the germline gene, which may be a read error. The J gene is TRBJ2-1, the V gene TRBV27, with 8 bases identical to TRBD2. The CDR3 sequence is 17 residues long. In germline, CDR1 is MNHEY, CDR2 SMNVEV (reference sequence). CDR3 bases: TGTGCCAGCAGTTTATTTCTAGCGGGTAGCTCCCACAATGAGCAGTTCTTC. It specifies CASSLFLAGSSHNEQFF.

V usage is TRBV4-2 and J usage is TRBJ2-2, with 10 bases fitting TRBD2. The CDR3 sequence is 18 residues long. CDR1 and CDR2 (germline): LGHNA, YNFKEQ. V lost 1 base to trimming and J lost 3 bases; unmatched junction nucleotides: 8. CDR3: CASSQGIGTSADTGELFF. The CDR3 DNA sequence: TGTGCCAGCAGCCAAGGAATCGGGACTAGCGCCGACACCGGGGAGCTGTTTTTT.

The CDR3 sequence: CASSFSPDRAQPQHF. DNA for the CDR3: TGTGCCAGCAGCTTCTCACCCGACAGGGCTCAGCCCCAGCATTTT. The chain combines TRBV7-2 with TRBJ1-5, with 7 bases aligning to TRBD1. The germline CDR1 and CDR2 sequences are SGHTA and FQGNSA. The ends lost 3 bases at V and 6 bases at J; junction bases unmatched: 8. There are 15 residues in the CDR3.

The V and J genes are TRBV19 and TRBJ2-3; D is uncertain. V shed 3 bases and J shed 1 base, with 14 bases lying between them. Germline V gene lookup returns CDR1 LNHDA and CDR2 SQIVND (reference sequence). The CDR3 has 16 amino acids. In DNA form, the CDR3 reads TGTGCCAGTAGTATGGCCAATCCTCCGGGCACAGATACGCAGTATTTT. Its translation: CASSMANPPGTDTQYF.

The chain has TRBV19 and TRBJ2-1; 10 bases are shared with TRBD2. Germline trimming cut 4 bases from V and 5 bases from J; bases unmatched to any gene: 11. Germline lookup yields CDR1 LNHDA and CDR2 SQIVND (reference sequence). The CDR3 has 17 residues. CDR3 coding DNA: TGTGCCAGTAGTACCATTCCCGGGACTAGCGTTAACAATGAGCAGTTCTTC. Amino acids: CASSTIPGTSVNNEQFF.

This chain joins TRBV6-1 and TRBJ1-2; D remains unclear. The V and J ends lost 7 bases and 2 bases respectively, with 11 bases between them. The CDR3 spans 13 residues. CDR1 and CDR2 (germline): MNHNS, SASEGT. CDR3 DNA: TGTGCCAGCACTTCTTCCCGGAACTATGGCTACACCTTC. Residues: CASTSSRNYGYTF.

This chain links TRBV28 with TRBJ1-5, with D unclear. This CDR3 region has 13 residues. CDR1 and CDR2 from the germline V gene are MDHEN and SYDVKM. Trimming took off 6 bases at V and 3 bases at J, with 9 bases between the two ends. This CDR3 is CASRNDLNQPQHF. CDR3 coding DNA: TGTGCCAGCAGAAATGACCTCAATCAGCCCCAGCATTTT.

The chain recombines TRBV9 with TRBJ2-3; D remains unclear. V was trimmed by 5 bases and J by 2 bases, leaving 9 bases between them. This CDR3 contains 13 residues. CDR1 is SGDLS, CDR2 YYNGEE, per germline. This CDR3 reads CASSWSDTDTQYF. The CDR3 nucleotides are TGTGCCAGCAGTTGGTCGGACACAGATACGCAGTATTTT.

The chain employs TRBV28 and TRBJ1-4; 8 nucleotides agree with TRBD1. V was pared by 5 bases and J by 7 bases, with 6 bases of the junction left unmatched. Germline loops: CDR1 MDHEN, CDR2 SYDVKM. The CDR3 is 14 residues long. CDR3 nucleotide sequence: TGTGCCAGCAGTACCGGACAGGGTGTTGAAAAACTGTTTTTT. This translates into CASSTGQGVEKLFF.

The chain combines TRBV7-2 with TRBJ2-4; a possible D gene is TRBD2 (5 bases). Per germline, CDR1 SGHTA and CDR2 FQGNSA. Trimming pared 5 bases from V and 0 bases from J, leaving 14 bases between. This CDR3 has 16 residues. CDR3 DNA sequence: TGTGCCAGCAGCACCGGACTCGGACTAGCCAAAAACATTCAGTACTTC. It encodes CASSTGLGLAKNIQYF.

The chain employs TRBV11-2 and TRBJ2-1; 12 bases match TRBD2. J gave up 4 bases and V 5 bases, and 6 bases lay outside the gene matches. Germline-derived CDR1 and CDR2 are SGHAT and FQNNGV. CDR3 length: 16 residues. As DNA, the CDR3 is TGTGCCAGCAGCCCCTGGGGGACTAGCGGGTACAATGAGCAGTTCTTC. Its protein product is CASSPWGTSGYNEQFF.

The chain recombines TRBV7-2 with TRBJ1-4, with 8 bases that match TRBD1. CDR1 SGHTA and CDR2 FQGNSA come from the germline V gene. CDR3 size: 13 residues. V shed 10 bases and J 8 bases; nucleotides not matched to a gene: 9. CDR3 in amino acids: CANRGSPQEKLFF. The CDR3, as DNA: TGTGCCAACAGGGGGTCCCCTCAGGAAAAACTGTTTTTT. The variable domain in full, with the rest retrieved from reference TRBV7-2 and TRBJ1-4, is GAGVSQSPSNKVTEKGKDVELRCDPISGHTALYWYRQSLGQGLEFLIYFQGNSAPDKSGLPSDRFSAERTGGSVSTLTIQRTQQEDSAVYLCANRGSPQEKLFFGSGTQLSVL.

This chain connects TRBV29-1 to TRBJ1-6, with D unclear. Germline V gene data show CDR1 as SQVTM and CDR2 as ANQGSEA. V was trimmed by 4 bases and J by 9 bases, leaving 16 bases between them. The CDR3 totals 14 residues. CDR3 sequence reads: CSVVSGAEGSPLHF. The CDR3 DNA is TGCAGCGTTGTCTCTGGTGCGGAAGGTTCACCCCTCCACTTT.

V usage is TRBV6-1 and J usage is TRBJ2-7; 13 nucleotides line up with TRBD2. This CDR3 contains 14 residues. Trimming took 11 bases from V and 9 from J; bases not matched to a gene: 13. The germline V gene has CDR1 MNHNS and CDR2 SASEGT. The CDR3 DNA is TGTGCCGCAGAACTAGCGGGAGGGCCGATTGGGCAGTACTTC. Translated, it gives CAAELAGGPIGQYF.

The chain has TRBV7-2 and TRBJ2-7; 8 nucleotides match TRBD2. Germline V lookup: CDR1 SGHTA, CDR2 FQGNSA. There are 13 residues in the CDR3. V was pared by 5 bases and J by 1 base, with 1 base of the junction left unmatched. CDR3 sequence reads: CASSTSGSYEQYF. The CDR3 coding sequence is TGTGCCAGCAGCACTAGCGGTTCCTACGAGCAGTACTTC. The variable domain in full, completed from reference TRBV7-2 and TRBJ2-7, reads GAGVSQSPSNKVTEKGKDVELRCDPISGHTALYWYRQSLGQGLEFLIYFQGNSAPDKSGLPSDRFSAERTGGSVSTLTIQRTQQEDSAVYLCASSTSGSYEQYFGPGTRLTVT.

The rearrangement uses TRBV7-7 and TRBJ2-2; a weak D match, TRBD1 (6 bases). Germline V gives CDR1 SSHAT, CDR2 FNYEAQ (reference sequence). The CDR3 sequence is 13 residues long. The V end was cut by 5 bases, the J end by 7 bases, with 11 bases between. The CDR3 here is CASSPQGSGELFF. CDR3 in DNA: TGTGCCAGCAGCCCACAGGGTAGCGGGGAGCTGTTTTTT.

This rearrangement joins TRBV9 to TRBJ2-3, with 10 bases identical to TRBD2. V was pared by 2 bases and J by 2 bases, with 5 bases of the junction left unmatched. CDR1 SGDLS and CDR2 YYNGEE come from the germline V gene. CDR3 length: 16 amino acids. CDR3 protein: CASSVVAGGSTDTQYF. DNA for the CDR3: TGTGCCAGCAGCGTCGTAGCGGGAGGCTCCACAGATACGCAGTATTTT. The variable domain in full, with the rest retrieved from reference TRBV9 and TRBJ2-3, is DSGVTQTPKHLITATGQRVTLRCSPRSGDLSVYWYQQSLDQGLQFLIQYYNGEERAKGNILERFSAQQFPDLHSELNLSSLELGDSALYFCASSVVAGGSTDTQYFGPGTRLTVL.

The chain's CDR3 is CASSSIGQPQHF. The CDR3 DNA sequence: TGTGCCAGCAGCTCTATAGGTCAGCCCCAGCATTTT. The rearrangement uses TRBV7-9 and TRBJ1-5, with unresolved D. CDR1 and CDR2 (germline): SEHNR, FQNEAQ (reference sequence). V lost 4 bases to trimming and J lost 6 bases, with 7 bases between them. The CDR3 has 12 residues.